The clone carrying this TCR beta chain showed up many times. The germline gives CDR1 SEHNR, CDR2 FQNEAQ (reference sequence). V lost 5 bases and J 7 bases, leaving 14 bases between the germline ends. There are 13 residues in the CDR3. These data originate in a study of blood T cells in healthy people across ages. Study at large: Capturing about one barcoded beta molecule per two T cells was achieved by template switching.

PCR was performed a second time for about 6 to 12 cycles using a sample-barcoded 5' primer and a J-beta primer mix. From the 5' RACE reads, TCRdb called clonotypes with MiXCR, one entry per CDR3 protein. The sample lists 550,000 to 800,000 distinct CDR3 sequences; around 32% were seen once. The clonotype originates from an elderly woman in good health. The gene calls are TRBV7-9 and TRBJ2-5; tentatively, D is TRBD2 (6 bases). Sequencing used blood. The DNA for the CDR3 is TGTGCCAGCAGCCCCGTGGAGGGTCGGACCCAGTACTTC. Amino acids: CASSPVEGRTQYF. The full variable domain, completed using reference TRBV7-9 and TRBJ2-5, is DTGVSQNPRHKITKRGQNVTFRCDPISEHNRLYWYRQTLGQGPEFLTYFQNEAQLEKSRLLSDRFSAERPKGSFSTLEIQRTEQGDSAMYLCASSPVEGRTQYFGPGTRLLVL.